The T cell receptor (beta chain) described here comes from a study of blood T cell repertoires in COVID-19 (TCRdb year 2020). General notes on the study: Samples covering the acute and convalescent phases of COVID-19 were provided by collaborators in the United States, Italy and Spain. The prospective study material was composed of cDNA or gDNA derived from T cells, B-cell-depleted T cells, or PBMCs. Deeply sampled blood TCRbeta repertoires from subjects exposed to, actively infected with, or recovered from COVID-19 were included in the dataset. The repertoires were released in a freely available public database meant as a resource for research on the immune response to SARS-CoV-2. Samples were obtained from the ongoing ImmuneRACE study (first 160 participants) and from some 1,200 subjects provided by 6 global collaborators. Sample metadata almost always included a de-identified subject ID, COVID-19 status, age in years and sex. Where HLA class I and class II types were available, the types were taken from metadata supplied by the sample provider, not from assay-based typing.

General conclusions and limits of the study: Clinical and demographic metadata were provided uncurated, with the amount varying by source and participant.

Whole blood was collected in K2EDTA tubes by collaborating institutions according to the institutions' own protocols. Collaborator samples were shipped for TCRbeta analysis as frozen whole blood, isolated PBMCs, or DNA extracted from either sample type. The immunoSEQ Assay, a bias-controlled multiplex PCR, was used to amplify TCRbeta CDR3 regions from genomic DNA. Regarding the original processing steps: The number of nucleated cells in each sample was estimated from the amplification of reference gene primers within the assay. Sequence reads were collapsed and filtered to measure the absolute abundance of every unique TCRbeta CDR3 rearrangement. Productive Simpson clonality was computed per sample as the square root of Simpson's diversity index over productive rearrangements. The clones in this table, taken by TCRdb from immuneACCESS, are in-frame only. Not every clone is retained; where verified, under half of the shortfall comes from an unresolved V gene, and the cause of the rest is unknown. From that table come the V and J calls and clone size; the DNA was used to work out D and trimming. Here the sample has some 130,000 clones; 84% occur a single time. The ten largest make up over 1.1% of the sample.

This clone has a handful of counts. Its cognate antigen has yet to be identified. No much larger clone is present one base from it, and per-base qualities are unavailable. Clipping removes 2 bases from V and 2 bases from J, with 4 as the unmatched junction base count. From the germline V gene, CDR1 is SNHLY and CDR2 is FYNNEI. From the cysteine up to the phenylalanine, the CDR3 has a length of 15 residues. Kept here is only the CDR3 DNA, which spans 45 bases and is read in frame from base 1. The TCR comes from a man in his 60s with acute or convalescent COVID-19. Specimen: peripheral blood. The rearranged segments are TRBV2 and TRBJ2-7, and 9 bases in between align with TRBD1. The sequenced DNA: TGTGCCAGCAGTGAAATAGGACAGGGGACCTACGAGCAGTACTTC. Protein translation: CASSEIGQGTYEQYF.